The 28 T cell receptor beta chains in this list originate from one sample, sequenced in a study of blood T cell repertoires in COVID-19. Clones were read by immunoSEQ multiplex PCR, and TCRdb kept only the in-frame ones, dropping some. The sample lists 200,000 to 250,000 clones; roughly four fifths were seen once. The specimen was PBMCs or T cells enriched from blood (not recorded which). Receptors were obtained from a woman aged 55-70 years who had recovered from COVID-19.

This rearrangement joins TRBV4-3 to TRBJ1-3; no reliable D call. Trimming cost V 9 bases and J 4 bases, with 13 bases left between them. The CDR3 runs to 13 residues. Per germline, CDR1 LGHNA and CDR2 YSLEER. CDR3 nucleotide sequence: TGCGCCAGTAGTAGATCAGGCGGAAACACCATATATTTT. Amino acid sequence: CASSRSGGNTIYF.

CDR3 nucleotide sequence: TGTGCCAGCAGCGGTCCCGGGACAGCAGGCGAGCAGTACTTC. Protein product: CASSGPGTAGEQYF. This chain links TRBV9 with TRBJ2-7; TRBD1 matches 7 bases. V trimming: 3 bases; J trimming: 6 bases; junction bases outside the gene matches: 9. This CDR3 is built from 14 residues. The germline gives CDR1 SGDLS, CDR2 YYNGEE. Full variable domain (outside the CDR3, taken from reference TRBV9 and TRBJ2-7): DSGVTQTPKHLITATGQRVTLRCSPRSGDLSVYWYQQSLDQGLQFLIQYYNGEERAKGNILERFSAQQFPDLHSELNLSSLELGDSALYFCASSGPGTAGEQYFGPGTRLTVT.

The V gene is TRBV15, the J gene TRBJ2-7, with TRBD1 matching over 8 bases. The ends lost 3 bases at V and 0 bases at J; junction bases unmatched: 4. The CDR3 contains 15 residues. The germline V gene has CDR1 LNHNV and CDR2 YYDKDF (reference sequence). The CDR3 sequence is CATSSGGQGSYEQYF. In DNA, the CDR3 is TGTGCCACCAGCAGCGGAGGACAGGGCTCCTACGAGCAGTACTTC. The full variable domain, completed using reference TRBV15 and TRBJ2-7, is DAMVIQNPRYQVTQFGKPVTLSCSQTLNHNVMYWYQQKSSQAPKLLFHYYDKDFNNEADTPDNFQSRRPNTSFCFLDIRSPGLGDTAMYLCATSSGGQGSYEQYFGPGTRLTVT.

This clone appeared a single time. The chain joins TRBV6-6 to TRBJ2-3, with a tentative D call TRBD2 (5 bases). This CDR3 has 13 amino acids. V lost 10 bases to trimming and J lost 4 bases, with 15 bases between them. Per germline, CDR1 MNHNY and CDR2 SVGAGI (reference sequence). The CDR3 region has the DNA TGTGCCACCAGCCCTCTGCGGGCAGATACGCAGTATTTT. The encoded protein is CATSPLRADTQYF.

The chain employs TRBV2 and TRBJ2-2; TRBD2 matches at 16 bases. Trimming removed 5 bases from V and 2 bases from J; junction bases left unmatched: 5. The CDR3 is made up of 18 amino acids. Germline lookup yields CDR1 SNHLY and CDR2 FYNNEI. The CDR3 protein is CASSPGLAGGGNTGELFF. The CDR3 region has the DNA TGTGCCAGCAGTCCGGGACTAGCGGGAGGGGGAAACACCGGGGAGCTGTTTTTT.

The rearrangement uses TRBV7-9 and TRBJ2-7; weak D call: TRBD2 (5 bases). There are 14 residues in the CDR3. Trimming took off 2 bases at V and 2 bases at J, with 10 bases between the two ends. Germline assignment: CDR1 SEHNR and CDR2 FQNEAQ (reference sequence). The CDR3 nucleotides are TGTGCCAGCAGCTTATCGGCGGGCCCCTACGAGCAGTACTTC. Its protein is CASSLSAGPYEQYF.

V and J are TRBV7-9 and TRBJ2-5; D might be TRBD1 (5 bases). Looked up from germline, CDR1 is SEHNR and CDR2 is FQNEAQ (reference sequence). Trimming removed 5 bases from V and 3 bases from J, with 13 bases in between. The CDR3 extends over 14 amino acids. CDR3 in DNA: TGTGCCAGCAGCCCGTGGGGCGGCGAAGAGACCCAGTACTTC. Its protein is CASSPWGGEETQYF.

This clone was seen just once. This chain links TRBV5-6 with TRBJ1-5; TRBD1 matches 8 bases. CDR3 length: 15 amino acids. Germline trimming cut 0 bases from V and 4 bases from J; bases unmatched to any gene: 3. Germline CDR1 is SGHDT and CDR2 is YYEEEE. DNA of the CDR3: TGTGCCAGCAGCTTGGCGCGGGACAGGAATCAGCCCCAGCATTTT. Encoded protein: CASSLARDRNQPQHF. Looking up the rest from reference TRBV5-6 and TRBJ1-5 gives the full variable domain: DAGVTQSPTHLIKTRGQQVTLRCSPKSGHDTVSWYQQALGQGPQFIFQYYEEEERQRGNFPDRFSGHQFPNYSSELNVNALLLGDSALYLCASSLARDRNQPQHFGDGTRLSIL.

This clone turned up a few times. CDR3 sequence (DNA): TGTGCCAGCCGACTACAGCAAGAGCAGTTCTTC. Its protein product is CASRLQQEQFF. This rearrangement joins TRBV3-1 (or the pseudogene TRBV3-2) to TRBJ2-1; possibly TRBD2 for D (5 bases). Looked up from germline, CDR1 is LGHDT and CDR2 is YNNKEL (reference sequence). The CDR3 runs 11 residues. The germline V and J ends were trimmed by 8 bases and 10 bases, with 12 bases remaining between them.

This chain joins TRBV7-8 and TRBJ2-7; D is undetermined. The CDR3 is 14 residues long. CDR1 SGHVS and CDR2 FQNEAQ come from the germline V gene. V dropped 3 bases and J dropped 0 bases, with 9 bases sitting between them. The CDR3 DNA follows: TGTGCCAGCAGCTTTACGCCGAGCTCCTACGAGCAGTACTTC. Translation gives CASSFTPSSYEQYF. Looking up the rest from reference TRBV7-8 and TRBJ2-7 gives the full variable domain: GAGVSQSPRYKVAKRGQDVALRCDPISGHVSLFWYQQALGQGPEFLTYFQNEAQLDKSGLPSDRFFAERPEGSVSTLKIQRTQQEDSAVYLCASSFTPSSYEQYFGPGTRLTVT.

The V and J genes are TRBV7-2 and TRBJ2-1; maybe TRBD1 (6 bases). The length of the CDR3 is 13 residues. Germline V gene lookup returns CDR1 SGHTA and CDR2 FQGNSA. V shed 5 bases and J shed 5 bases, with 10 bases lying between them. Here the CDR3 reads CASSTGRNNEQFF. CDR3 DNA sequence: TGTGCCAGCAGCACAGGGCGAAACAATGAGCAGTTCTTC. The full variable domain, its missing parts supplied by reference TRBV7-2 and TRBJ2-1, is GAGVSQSPSNKVTEKGKDVELRCDPISGHTALYWYRQSLGQGLEFLIYFQGNSAPDKSGLPSDRFSAERTGGSVSTLTIQRTQQEDSAVYLCASSTGRNNEQFFGPGTRLTVL.

The sample holds one count of this clone. V is TRBV6-1 and J is TRBJ1-2, with TRBD1 identical over 7 bases. The CDR3 totals 18 residues. Germline values: CDR1 MNHNS, CDR2 SASEGT. V dropped 0 bases and J dropped 6; count of bases not matched to a gene: 16. CDR3 amino acids: CASSEAPGTALGGDGYTF. As DNA, the CDR3 is TGTGCCAGCAGTGAAGCCCCCGGGACAGCGTTAGGTGGTGATGGCTACACCTTC.

The rearrangement joins TRBV2 to TRBJ1-5; maybe TRBD1 (5 bases). V was trimmed by 7 bases and J by 2 bases, leaving 21 bases between them. The CDR3 spans 17 residues. Germline V gives CDR1 SNHLY, CDR2 FYNNEI. The CDR3: CASNSKWGGLGNQPQHF. CDR3 bases: TGTGCCAGCAACTCAAAATGGGGGGGTTTGGGCAATCAGCCCCAGCATTTT.

V gene TRBV5-1 combines with J gene TRBJ1-1; possibly TRBD1 for D (6 bases). Germline lookup yields CDR1 SGHRS and CDR2 YFSETQ. Deletions cut 7 bases from V and 4 bases from J, with 26 bases between. The CDR3 has 17 residues. The CDR3 is CASQLLPGAPTATEAFF. The CDR3 DNA reads as TGCGCCAGCCAACTTTTGCCAGGGGCCCCAACGGCCACTGAAGCTTTCTTT.

This sequence joins TRBV27 and TRBJ1-1; no clear D. The V end was cut by 2 bases, the J end by 8 bases, with 15 bases between. The CDR3 sequence is 14 residues long. Germline CDR1 is MNHEY and CDR2 is SMNVEV (reference sequence). The CDR3 loop reads CASSLLAEGGEAFF. The DNA of the CDR3 is TGTGCCAGCAGTTTACTTGCAGAGGGCGGAGAAGCTTTCTTT.

The chain has TRBV7-2 and TRBJ1-3; tentatively, D is TRBD1 (6 bases). This CDR3 has 16 residues. V lost 7 bases and J 0 bases, leaving 16 bases between the germline ends. Germline V gene data show CDR1 as SGHTA and CDR2 as FQGNSA. Written as DNA, the CDR3 is TGTGCCAGCACTCCGCCAGGGGAAAGCTCTGGAAACACCATATATTTT. Protein product: CASTPPGESSGNTIYF.

The rearrangement links TRBV5-1 to TRBJ1-4, with unresolved D. Germline V gives CDR1 SGHRS, CDR2 YFSETQ. The CDR3 loop spans 13 amino acids. Trimming removed 0 bases from V and 8 bases from J, with 8 bases in between. The CDR3 here is CASSLEGGEKLFF. CDR3 DNA: TGCGCCAGCAGCTTGGAGGGCGGGGAAAAACTGTTTTTT.

The chain recombines TRBV2 with TRBJ2-7; weak D call: TRBD2 (5 bases). This CDR3 has 14 residues. Per the germline V gene, CDR1 is SNHLY and CDR2 is FYNNEI. V shed 10 bases and J shed 5 bases, with 21 bases lying between them. CDR3 in DNA: TGTGCCACCACGACCCCCGAGCGGTCAAACGAGCAGTACTTC. Residues: CATTTPERSNEQYF.

The chain joins TRBV27 to TRBJ1-3; D remains unclear. The CDR3 is 13 residues long. V lost 5 bases and J 1 base, leaving 6 bases between the germline ends. The germline CDR1 and CDR2 sequences are MNHEY and SMNVEV (reference sequence). The CDR3 region has the DNA TGTGCCAGCAGTCAGGCGTCTGGAAACACCATATATTTT. Translated: CASSQASGNTIYF.

The chain couples TRBV19 to TRBJ2-5; 9 bases agree with TRBD1. The ends lost 3 bases at V and 5 bases at J; junction bases unmatched: 10. This CDR3 region has 16 residues. The germline CDR1 and CDR2 sequences are LNHDA and SQIVND (reference sequence). The CDR3 DNA follows: TGTGCCAGTAGTATCCAGTCAGGGGACAGGGAGGAGACCCAGTACTTC. This encodes CASSIQSGDREETQYF.

This clone has a single count. The chain uses TRBV7-8 and TRBJ2-1; 12 bases line up with TRBD2. Germline V lookup: CDR1 SGHVS, CDR2 FQNEAQ. V was pared by 5 bases and J by 10 bases, with 15 bases of the junction left unmatched. The CDR3 is made up of 17 amino acids. The DNA for the CDR3 is TGTGCCAGCAGCGTCGCCGGGACTAGCGGGTTTGGGCGAGAGCAGTTCTTC. This translates into CASSVAGTSGFGREQFF.

CDR3 protein: CASSQDLEGQLNTEAFF. Here the CDR3 DNA reads TGCGCCAGCAGCCAAGATCTTGAGGGACAGTTGAACACTGAAGCTTTCTTT. The V gene is TRBV4-3, the J gene TRBJ1-1; 7 nucleotides match TRBD1. Germline loops: CDR1 LGHNA, CDR2 YSLEER. V lost 0 bases to trimming and J lost 0 bases; unmatched junction nucleotides: 7. The CDR3 totals 17 residues.

The CDR3: CASIVGDSYVEQYF. For the CDR3, the DNA is TGTGCCAGCATTGTAGGGGACTCCTACGTAGAGCAGTATTTT. This chain joins TRBV6-5 and TRBJ2-3; D may be TRBD2 (6 bases). The CDR3 length is 14 residues. V was pared by 7 bases and J by 11 bases, with 22 bases between. Germline assignment: CDR1 MNHEY and CDR2 SVGAGI.

This clone came up a few times. The chain links TRBV7-9 to TRBJ1-2; possible D gene TRBD1, 6 bases. This CDR3 is 14 amino acids long. CDR1 is SEHNR, CDR2 FQNEAQ, per germline (reference sequence). Trimming took off 0 bases at V and 4 bases at J, with 9 bases between the two ends. CDR3 coding DNA: TGTGCCAGCAGCTTAGCGCAGGGGACCTATGGCTACACCTTC. Residues: CASSLAQGTYGYTF. Full variable domain (missing parts from reference TRBV7-9 and TRBJ1-2): DTGVSQNPRHKITKRGQNVTFRCDPISEHNRLYWYRQTLGQGPEFLTYFQNEAQLEKSRLLSDRFSAERPKGSFSTLEIQRTEQGDSAMYLCASSLAQGTYGYTFGSGTRLTVV.

CDR3 nucleotides: TGCAGCGTTAGGACTAGCGGGAGCAACTACAATGAGCAGTTCTTC. It codes for CSVRTSGSNYNEQFF. The chain joins TRBV29-1 to TRBJ2-1, with 13 nucleotides matching TRBD2. This CDR3 spans 15 amino acids. CDR1 SQVTM and CDR2 ANQGSEA come from the germline V gene. V trimming: 5 bases; J trimming: 3 bases; junction bases outside the gene matches: 4.

A note on this clone: This specimen includes other DNA sequences encoding the same CDR3. This rearrangement joins TRBV3-1 (or the pseudogene TRBV3-2) to TRBJ2-3; TRBD2 agrees at 9 bases. Germline V lookup: CDR1 LGHDT, CDR2 YNNKEL (reference sequence). The CDR3 covers 16 residues. The V and J ends lost 2 bases and 0 bases, in that order; junction bases with no gene match: 3. CDR3 DNA sequence: TGTGCCAGCAGCCAACGGCGGGGGGGTAGCACAGATACGCAGTATTTT. Protein sequence: CASSQRRGGSTDTQYF.

Only one count was recorded for this clone. The chain links TRBV19 to TRBJ1-1; D uncertain. CDR3 size: 11 residues. V dropped 8 bases and J dropped 6 bases, with 10 bases sitting between them. Germline V gene data show CDR1 as LNHDA and CDR2 as SQIVND (reference sequence). The CDR3, as DNA: TGTGCCAGTCAAGGGCGGGCTGAAGCTTTCTTT. Protein: CASQGRAEAFF.

The CDR3 sequence: CASSQDPQGNTEAFF. CDR3 nucleotides: TGCGCCAGCAGCCAAGATCCACAGGGGAACACTGAAGCTTTCTTT. The rearrangement joins TRBV4-3 to TRBJ1-1, with D possibly being TRBD1 (6 bases). The CDR3 extends over 15 amino acids. The V gene's germline CDR1 is LGHNA and CDR2 YSLEER. Trimming left V 0 bases short and J 1 base short, with 9 bases between.